Listed below are T cell receptor beta chains from one sample, sequenced in a study of early T cells in non-severe SARS-CoV-2 infection. TCRdb reprocessed the 5' RACE reads with MiXCR, giving one entry per CDR3 protein. The table includes approximately 50,000 distinct CDR3 sequences, approximately 7.6% detected once. Sequencing was done on a sample of whole blood. These receptors were collected from an adult who was a healthcare worker with PCR-confirmed SARS-CoV-2 infection or an uninfected control (not recorded which). Both conserved end residues are part of each CDR3. D genes are given only for firm matches. Size is omitted from some rows. Given values are once, few, many or a class for expanded clones.

v_gene	abundance	j_gene	d_gene	CDR3aa	CDR3nt
TRBV6-5	few	TRBJ2-7	TRBD1	CASSYSPYPGQGGEQYF	TGTGCCAGCAGTTACTCGCCTTACCCGGGACAGGGTGGCGAGCAGTACTTC
TRBV6-1	few	TRBJ2-5	TRBD1	CASGTGSSKTQYF	TGTGCCAGCGGGACAGGGTCATCGAAGACCCAGTACTTC
TRBV18	many	TRBJ2-7	TRBD2	CASSPGLARYEQYF	TGTGCCAGCTCACCTGGACTAGCTAGATACGAGCAGTACTTC
TRBV20-1	.	TRBJ2-3	.	CSASNVRGSTDTQYF	TGCAGTGCTAGCAACGTTCGAGGGAGCACAGATACGCAGTATTTT
TRBV20-1	many	TRBJ2-4	.	CSARGFEASAIAKNIQYF	TGCAGTGCTAGAGGGTTCGAGGCTAGCGCAATAGCCAAAAACATTCAGTACTTC
TRBV6-2/TRBV6-3	few	TRBJ2-7	.	CASSYSWFPRGLFYEQYF	TGTGCCAGCAGTTACTCCTGGTTCCCCCGGGGACTCTTCTACGAGCAGTACTTC
TRBV3-1	.	TRBJ2-1	.	CASSPTDYPSGQFF	TGTGCCAGCAGCCCGACGGACTACCCCTCTGGGCAGTTCTTC
TRBV21-1	many	TRBJ1-1	.	CASSEQGRDTEAFF	TGTGCCAGCAGCGAACAGGGTAGAGACACTGAAGCTTTCTTT
TRBV20-1	.	TRBJ2-7	.	CSASSDLSSSYEQYF	TGCAGTGCCTCATCGGACTTGTCGAGCTCCTACGAGCAGTACTTC
TRBV5-4	.	TRBJ2-2	TRBD2	CASREAPGELFF	TGTGCCAGCCGGGAGGCCCCCGGGGAGCTGTTTTTT
TRBV5-1	.	TRBJ2-5	.	CASSLEGQTQETQYF	TGCGCCAGCAGCTTGGAGGGACAAACTCAAGAGACCCAGTACTTC
TRBV20-1	few	TRBJ2-3	.	CSARGTTDTQYF	TGCAGTGCTAGAGGGACCACAGATACGCAGTATTTT
TRBV7-9	once	TRBJ2-1	TRBD2	CASSHPIAGVNSYNEQFF	TGTGCCAGCAGCCACCCTATAGCGGGAGTGAACTCCTACAATGAGCAGTTCTTC
TRBV30	.	TRBJ1-5	.	CAWSESVSNQPQHF	TGTGCCTGGAGCGAAAGCGTTAGCAATCAGCCCCAGCATTTT
TRBV9	few	TRBJ1-1	.	CASSAVDSLNTEAFF	TGTGCCAGCAGCGCGGTCGACAGTCTGAACACTGAAGCTTTCTTT
TRBV4-1	.	TRBJ2-5	TRBD2	CASSQALAGETQYF	TGCGCCAGCAGCCAAGCGCTAGCGGGAGAGACCCAGTACTTC
TRBV28	.	TRBJ2-3	TRBD2	CASSFPLAGGTDTQYF	TGTGCCAGCAGTTTCCCACTAGCGGGGGGCACAGATACGCAGTATTTT
TRBV6-6	.	TRBJ1-4	TRBD1	CASSKGASTGKLFF	TGTGCCAGCAGTAAGGGGGCCTCAACAGGAAAACTGTTTTTT
TRBV5-1	.	TRBJ1-2	.	CASSLPASDGYTF	TGCGCCAGCAGCTTGCCGGCTTCTGATGGCTACACCTTC
TRBV10-3	many	TRBJ1-1	TRBD1	CAIRQGDTEAFF	TGTGCCATCAGACAGGGGGACACTGAAGCTTTCTTT
TRBV28	few	TRBJ2-5	TRBD1	CASSFTGGARQETQYF	TGTGCCAGCAGTTTTACAGGGGGAGCGCGACAAGAGACCCAGTACTTC
TRBV19	few	TRBJ2-7	TRBD2	CASSAGLAGDEQYF	TGTGCCAGTAGCGCGGGACTAGCGGGAGACGAGCAGTACTTC
TRBV3-1	few	TRBJ1-1	TRBD1	CASSQTDRDGTGNTEAFF	TGTGCCAGCAGCCAAACCGACAGGGACGGAACCGGGAACACTGAAGCTTTCTTT
TRBV3-1	few	TRBJ2-7	TRBD2	CASSPRLAGTGYEQYF	TGTGCCAGCAGCCCAAGACTAGCGGGGACGGGCTACGAGCAGTACTTC
TRBV7-8	few	TRBJ2-5	.	CASSSYTQGEAQYF	TGTGCCAGCAGCTCCTACACACAGGGAGAGGCCCAGTACTTC
TRBV3-1	.	TRBJ1-3	.	CASSQAGTKNTIYF	TGTGCCAGCAGCCAAGCGGGGACAAAAAACACCATATATTTT
TRBV7-9	.	TRBJ2-1	TRBD1	CASSSAGQGTNNEQFF	TGTGCCAGCAGCTCCGCCGGACAGGGGACGAACAATGAGCAGTTCTTC
TRBV12-3/TRBV12-4	few	TRBJ1-1	TRBD1	CASRSRGMNTEAFF	TGTGCCAGCAGATCCAGGGGGATGAACACTGAAGCTTTCTTT
TRBV5-6	.	TRBJ1-5	.	CASSTRGSNQPQHF	TGTGCCAGCAGCACCAGGGGTTCAAATCAGCCCCAGCATTTT